This T cell receptor beta chain comes out of a study of T cells expressing NK-cell markers. This CDR3 has 13 residues. Germline assignment: CDR1 MGHDK and CDR2 SYGVNS. TCRdb re-called the 5' RACE reads and shows each CDR3 protein once, DNA omitted. Recorded for this sample: around 470,000 distinct CDR3 sequences. The sequencing sample was made of blood T cells: a sorted CD56 or NKG2C T cell subset, CD4+ or CD8+ T cells, or bulk PBMC T cells (not recorded which). This sequence originates from a woman between 50 and 59 years old in good health. The chain couples TRBV25-1 to TRBJ2-3. Here the CDR3 reads CASSEWTSDTQYF.